The following is a TCR beta chain sequence with its context. Its antigen is currently not known. No per-base quality is available; no much larger clone lies one base away. This specimen includes other DNA sequences encoding the same CDR3. This entry comes from a study of blood T cell repertoires in COVID-19 (dated by TCRdb to 2018 to 2021). About the study as a whole: Samples from collaborators originated in the United States, Italy and Spain and spanned both the acute and convalescent phases of COVID-19. The prospective study material was composed of cDNA or gDNA derived from T cells, B-cell-depleted T cells, or PBMCs. Deeply sampled blood TCRbeta repertoires from subjects exposed to, actively infected with, or recovered from COVID-19 were included in the dataset. A freely available public database, intended as a resource for researchers studying the immune response to SARS-CoV-2, is where the repertoires were released. Samples were obtained from the ongoing ImmuneRACE study (first 160 participants) and from some 1,200 subjects provided by 6 global collaborators. Nearly every sample came with metadata listing a de-identified subject ID, COVID-19 status, age in years and sex. Where available, HLA class I and class II types were obtained from metadata supplied by the sample provider rather than from assay-based typing.

The investigation overall reported the following: Clinical and demographic metadata were provided uncurated, with the amount varying by source and participant.

Collaborating institutions collected whole blood in K2EDTA tubes following their own protocols. For TCRbeta analysis, collaborator samples were shipped as frozen whole blood, as isolated PBMCs, or as DNA extracted from either sample type. TCRbeta CDR3 regions were amplified from genomic DNA using the immunoSEQ Assay, a bias-controlled multiplex PCR. As for the authors' bioinformatics: Nucleated cell counts per sample were estimated from amplification of reference gene primers within the assay. Sequence reads were collapsed and filtered to measure the absolute abundance of every unique TCRbeta CDR3 rearrangement. Productive Simpson clonality was computed per sample as the square root of Simpson's diversity index over productive rearrangements. TCRdb retrieved this table from immuneACCESS and kept in-frame rearrangements only. Not all clones are present; in checked studies, unresolved V genes account for under half, and no reason is known for the remainder. From that table come the V and J calls and clone size; the DNA was used to work out D and trimming. A total of some 63,000 clones appear in this sample, about 82% of them only once. The ten most abundant clones make up approximately 20% of the sample.

The sample taken for sequencing was peripheral blood. This receptor was identified in a human donor in a cohort sampled during active COVID-19.

The CDR3 reads as follows: CASSLSATNEKLFF. The DNA reads as follows: TGCGCCAGCAGCTTGAGCGCAACTAATGAAAAACTGTTTTTT. Rearrangement joined TRBV5-1 to TRBJ1-4; no confident D gene assignment can be made. The germline V gene gives CDR1 as SGHRS and CDR2 as YFSETQ. There are 14 amino acids in the CDR3, from cysteine to phenylalanine inclusive. The retained sequence is limited to the CDR3, 42 bases, with the frame set at the first base. V and J are truncated by 1 base and 0 bases respectively, leaving an intervening sequence of 4 bases. Extended through the reference TRBV5-1 and TRBJ1-4 proteins, this CDR3 yields the full variable domain: KAGVTQTPRYLIKTRGQQVTLSCSPISGHRSVSWYQQTPGQGLQFLFEYFSETQRNKGNFPGRFSGRQFSNSRSEMNVSTLELGDSALYLCASSLSATNEKLFFGSGTQLSVL.